This T cell receptor beta chain emerged from a study of blood T cell repertoires in COVID-19. Study in general: In each case, the material was cDNA or gDNA derived from T cells, B-cell-depleted T cells, or PBMCs.

The assay was immunoSEQ multiplex PCR, and TCRdb's table has in-frame clones only and misses some. The sample lists 90,000 to 120,000 clones, about 89% seen once, with more than 0.9% in the top ten. The clonotype comes from a woman under 40 with acute or convalescent COVID-19. Sequencing used peripheral blood.

The CDR3 nucleotides are TGTGCCAGTAGGGTGGAGGCTTTCTTT. The encoded protein is CASRVEAFF. The chain has TRBV19 and TRBJ1-1; D remains ambiguous. The germline gives CDR1 LNHDA, CDR2 SQIVND (reference sequence). The ends were cut back, 6 bases at V and 11 bases at J, with 7 bases in the middle. This CDR3 has 9 amino acids. The complete variable domain, with remaining parts taken from reference TRBV19 and TRBJ1-1, reads DGGITQSPKYLFRKEGQNVTLSCEQNLNHDAMYWYRQDPGQGLRLIYYSQIVNDFQKGDIAEGYSVSREKKESFPLTVTSAQKNPTAFYLCASRVEAFFGQGTRLTVV.